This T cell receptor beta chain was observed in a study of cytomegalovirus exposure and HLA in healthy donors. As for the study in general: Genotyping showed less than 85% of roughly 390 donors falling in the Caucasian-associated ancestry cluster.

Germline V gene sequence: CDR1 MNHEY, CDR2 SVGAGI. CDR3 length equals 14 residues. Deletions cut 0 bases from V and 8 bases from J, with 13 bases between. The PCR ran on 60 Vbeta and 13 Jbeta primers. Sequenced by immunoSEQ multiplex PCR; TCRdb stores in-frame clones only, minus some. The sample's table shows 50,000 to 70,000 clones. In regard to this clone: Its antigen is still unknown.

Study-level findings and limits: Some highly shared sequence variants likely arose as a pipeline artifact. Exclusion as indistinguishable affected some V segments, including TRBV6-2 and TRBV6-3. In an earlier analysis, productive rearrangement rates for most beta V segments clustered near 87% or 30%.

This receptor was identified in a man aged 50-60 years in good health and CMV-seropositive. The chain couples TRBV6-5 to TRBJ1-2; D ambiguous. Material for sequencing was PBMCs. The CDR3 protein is CASSYSGKSGGYTF. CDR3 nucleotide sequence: TGTGCCAGCAGTTACTCGGGGAAGTCGGGAGGCTACACCTTC.